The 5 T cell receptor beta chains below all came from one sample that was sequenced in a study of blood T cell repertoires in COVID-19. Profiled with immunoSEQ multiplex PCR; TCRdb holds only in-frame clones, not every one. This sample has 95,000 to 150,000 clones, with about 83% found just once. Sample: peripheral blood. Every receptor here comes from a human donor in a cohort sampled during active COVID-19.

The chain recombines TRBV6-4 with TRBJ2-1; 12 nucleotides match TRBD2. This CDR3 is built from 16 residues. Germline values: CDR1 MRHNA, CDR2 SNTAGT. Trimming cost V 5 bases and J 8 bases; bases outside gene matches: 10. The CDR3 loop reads CASSPGASGRGHEQFF. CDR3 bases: TGTGCCAGCAGTCCCGGGGCTAGCGGGAGGGGTCATGAGCAGTTCTTC.

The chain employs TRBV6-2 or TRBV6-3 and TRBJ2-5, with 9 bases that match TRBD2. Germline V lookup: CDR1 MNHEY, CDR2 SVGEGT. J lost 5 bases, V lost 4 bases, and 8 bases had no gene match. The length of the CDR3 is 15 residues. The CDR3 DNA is TGTGCCAGCAGTTCGACTCTAGCGGGACTTGAGACCCAGTACTTC. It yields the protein CASSSTLAGLETQYF.

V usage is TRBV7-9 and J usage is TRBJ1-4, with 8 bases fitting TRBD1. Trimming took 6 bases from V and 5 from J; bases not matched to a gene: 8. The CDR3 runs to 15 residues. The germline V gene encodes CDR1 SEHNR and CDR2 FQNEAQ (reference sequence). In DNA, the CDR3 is TGTGCCAGCAGAGGGACAGGAGGGCGAAATGAAAAACTGTTTTTT. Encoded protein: CASRGTGGRNEKLFF.

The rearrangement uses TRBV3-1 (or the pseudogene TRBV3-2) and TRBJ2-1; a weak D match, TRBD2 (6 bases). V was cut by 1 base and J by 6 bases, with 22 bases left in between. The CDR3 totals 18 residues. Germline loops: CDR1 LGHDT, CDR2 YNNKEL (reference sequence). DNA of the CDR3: TGTGCCAGCAGCCAAGCCGGTCGTGCCGGGGGTAGCTCCAATGAGCAGTTCTTC. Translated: CASSQAGRAGGSSNEQFF.

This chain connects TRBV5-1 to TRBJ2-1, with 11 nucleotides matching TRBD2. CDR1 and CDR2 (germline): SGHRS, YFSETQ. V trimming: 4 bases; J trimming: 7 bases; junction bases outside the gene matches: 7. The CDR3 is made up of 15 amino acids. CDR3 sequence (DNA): TGCGCCAGCAGCCCCGCTAGCGGGAGGTGGAATGAGCAGTTCTTC. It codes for CASSPASGRWNEQFF.